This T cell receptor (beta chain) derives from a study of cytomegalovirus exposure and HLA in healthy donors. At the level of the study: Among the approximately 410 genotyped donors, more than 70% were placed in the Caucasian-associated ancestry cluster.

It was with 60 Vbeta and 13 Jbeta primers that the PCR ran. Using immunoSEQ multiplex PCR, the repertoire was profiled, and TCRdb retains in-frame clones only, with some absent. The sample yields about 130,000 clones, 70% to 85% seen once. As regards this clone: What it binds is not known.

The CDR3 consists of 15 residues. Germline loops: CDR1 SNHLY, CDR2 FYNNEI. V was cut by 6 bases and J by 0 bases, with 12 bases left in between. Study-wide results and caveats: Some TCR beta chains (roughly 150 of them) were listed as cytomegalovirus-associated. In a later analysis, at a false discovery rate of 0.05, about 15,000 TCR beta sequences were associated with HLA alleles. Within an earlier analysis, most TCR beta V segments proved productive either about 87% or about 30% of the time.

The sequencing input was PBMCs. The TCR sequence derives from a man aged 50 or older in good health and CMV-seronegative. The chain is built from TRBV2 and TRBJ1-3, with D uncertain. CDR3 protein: CASSNAPDSGNTIYF. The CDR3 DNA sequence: TGTGCCAGCAGCAACGCCCCAGACTCTGGAAACACCATATATTTT.